This T cell receptor beta chain was observed in a study of beta chain features in type 1 diabetes. The germline V gene has CDR1 ENHRY and CDR2 SYGVKD. The trim removed 10 bases at V and 4 bases at J, leaving 11 bases unmatched. The CDR3 is 15 residues long. Investigators reverse transcribed all isolated RNA, so they sequenced expressed TCRB transcripts. Here immunoSEQ multiplex PCR was the method, and the copy in TCRdb shows in-frame clones only, minus some. The table includes over 350,000 clones, over 12% detected once. The sequenced sample was naive CD4+ T cells from blood. This rearrangement joins TRBV10-3 to TRBJ2-5; 11 bases match TRBD2. The clonotype comes from a woman younger than 35 in good health. The CDR3 nucleotides are TGTGCCACCAAAGGAACTAGCGGGAGTAGAGAGACCCAGTACTTC. Translation: CATKGTSGSRETQYF.